This is a list of T cell receptor beta chains from one sample in a study of blood T cell repertoires in COVID-19. Only in-frame clones appear in the TCRdb table, and some are missing; sequencing was by immunoSEQ multiplex PCR. The data hold roughly 160,000 clones, with over 80% observed a single time. The sample taken for sequencing was peripheral blood. Receptors originate from a woman aged 60-75 years with acute or convalescent COVID-19. Both conserved end residues are part of each CDR3. The order of the fields is V gene, J gene, clone size, D gene, CDR3 protein, CDR3 DNA. The D gene is left open where the match is weak. Size is omitted from some rows. Given values are once, few, many or a class for expanded clones.

v_call: TRBV7-2; j_call: TRBJ2-4; clone_size: NA; d_call: TRBD2; cdr3_aa: CASSFWPSGNIQYF; cdr3_nt: TGTGCCAGCTCCTTCTGGCCTAGCGGGAACATTCAGTACTTC
v_call: TRBV30; j_call: TRBJ2-7; clone_size: NA; d_call: TRBD1; cdr3_aa: CAWNPNPRGRIYEQYF; cdr3_nt: TGTGCCTGGAACCCCAACCCCAGGGGGCGTATCTACGAGCAGTACTTC
v_call: TRBV24-1; j_call: TRBJ1-5; clone_size: few; d_call: TRBD1; cdr3_aa: CATSGRQGTSNQPQHF; cdr3_nt: TGTGCCACCAGTGGCCGACAGGGGACCTCTAATCAGCCCCAGCATTTT
v_call: TRBV6-5; j_call: TRBJ2-7; clone_size: NA; d_call: TRBD2; cdr3_aa: CASSYSILAGGYEQYF; cdr3_nt: TGTGCCAGCAGTTACTCGATTCTAGCGGGGGGTTACGAGCAGTACTTC
v_call: TRBV2; j_call: TRBJ2-4; clone_size: NA; d_call: NA; cdr3_aa: CASSEWRGAKNIQYF; cdr3_nt: TGTGCCAGCAGTGAATGGAGGGGAGCCAAAAACATTCAGTACTTC
v_call: TRBV7-2; j_call: TRBJ1-5; clone_size: NA; d_call: NA; cdr3_aa: CASSLVQGINQPQHF; cdr3_nt: TGTGCCAGCAGCTTAGTCCAGGGAATCAATCAGCCCCAGCATTTT
v_call: TRBV19; j_call: TRBJ2-5; clone_size: once; d_call: NA; cdr3_aa: CASKPTGWNQETQYF; cdr3_nt: TGTGCCAGTAAGCCAACAGGGTGGAATCAAGAGACCCAGTACTTC
v_call: TRBV9; j_call: TRBJ2-6; clone_size: NA; d_call: NA; cdr3_aa: CASSVAPSLSGANVLTF; cdr3_nt: TGTGCCAGCAGCGTAGCCCCCTCTCTCTCTGGGGCCAACGTCCTGACTTTC
v_call: TRBV9; j_call: TRBJ2-1; clone_size: NA; d_call: TRBD1; cdr3_aa: CASSVGTGTGGHYNEQFF; cdr3_nt: TGTGCCAGCAGCGTAGGCACCGGGACAGGGGGCCACTACAATGAGCAGTTCTTC
v_call: TRBV7-2; j_call: TRBJ2-1; clone_size: NA; d_call: NA; cdr3_aa: CASSSSTVDEQFF; cdr3_nt: TGTGCCAGCAGCTCGAGTACGGTGGATGAGCAGTTCTTC
v_call: TRBV6-5; j_call: TRBJ2-4; clone_size: NA; d_call: TRBD1; cdr3_aa: CASSFRTGGAKNIQYF; cdr3_nt: TGTGCCAGCAGTTTCCGGACAGGGGGAGCCAAAAACATTCAGTACTTC
v_call: TRBV13; j_call: TRBJ2-1; clone_size: NA; d_call: TRBD1; cdr3_aa: CASSSTGTGGGHEQFF; cdr3_nt: TGTGCCAGCAGCTCTACCGGGACAGGGGGCGGCCATGAGCAGTTCTTC
v_call: TRBV7-9; j_call: TRBJ2-7; clone_size: NA; d_call: NA; cdr3_aa: CASSFGQTGGQYF; cdr3_nt: TGTGCCAGCAGCTTTGGTCAAACAGGTGGGCAGTACTTC
v_call: TRBV18; j_call: TRBJ1-1; clone_size: NA; d_call: TRBD1; cdr3_aa: CASSPSQTGGSTEAFF; cdr3_nt: TGTGCCAGCTCACCATCCCAGACAGGGGGTTCCACTGAAGCTTTCTTT
v_call: TRBV7-2; j_call: TRBJ1-4; clone_size: NA; d_call: NA; cdr3_aa: CASSRTGLANEKLFF; cdr3_nt: TGTGCCAGCAGCCGTACGGGGTTGGCTAATGAAAAACTGTTTTTT
v_call: TRBV19; j_call: TRBJ2-7; clone_size: NA; d_call: NA; cdr3_aa: CASSTGTNSYEQYF; cdr3_nt: TGTGCCAGTAGTACCGGGACAAACTCCTACGAGCAGTACTTC
v_call: TRBV5-4; j_call: TRBJ2-5; clone_size: few; d_call: TRBD2; cdr3_aa: CAGASGGLQETQYF; cdr3_nt: TGTGCCGGCGCTAGCGGGGGGCTACAAGAGACCCAGTACTTC
v_call: TRBV5-1; j_call: TRBJ1-1; clone_size: NA; d_call: NA; cdr3_aa: CASSLMANTEAFF; cdr3_nt: TGCGCCAGCAGCTTGATGGCGAACACTGAAGCTTTCTTT
v_call: TRBV28; j_call: TRBJ2-1; clone_size: NA; d_call: TRBD2; cdr3_aa: CASGGQRGVYNEQFF; cdr3_nt: TGTGCCAGCGGGGGCCAGCGGGGGGTCTACAATGAGCAGTTCTTC
v_call: TRBV9; j_call: TRBJ1-2; clone_size: NA; d_call: TRBD1; cdr3_aa: CASSVGTGGNYGYTF; cdr3_nt: TGTGCCAGCAGCGTTGGGACAGGGGGCAACTATGGCTACACCTTC
v_call: TRBV2; j_call: TRBJ1-5; clone_size: NA; d_call: NA; cdr3_aa: CASMGGNQPQHF; cdr3_nt: TGTGCCAGCATGGGGGGGAATCAGCCCCAGCATTTT
v_call: TRBV25-1; j_call: TRBJ1-3; clone_size: few; d_call: NA; cdr3_aa: CASSESGTGNTIYF; cdr3_nt: TGTGCCAGCAGTGAATCGGGGACAGGAAACACCATATATTTT
v_call: TRBV5-6; j_call: TRBJ1-5; clone_size: NA; d_call: NA; cdr3_aa: CASSNWGGLNQPQHF; cdr3_nt: TGTGCCAGCAGCAACTGGGGGGGACTCAATCAGCCCCAGCATTTT
v_call: TRBV5-4; j_call: TRBJ1-1; clone_size: NA; d_call: NA; cdr3_aa: CASSLAGGKAEAFF; cdr3_nt: TGTGCCAGCAGCTTGGCGGGGGGAAAGGCTGAAGCTTTCTTT
v_call: TRBV6-5; j_call: TRBJ1-3; clone_size: NA; d_call: TRBD1; cdr3_aa: CASSYSRTGAGAIYF; cdr3_nt: TGTGCCAGCAGTTACTCCCGGACAGGGGCTGGGGCCATATATTTT
v_call: TRBV29-1; j_call: TRBJ1-2; clone_size: few; d_call: NA; cdr3_aa: CSVRRDYGYTF; cdr3_nt: TGCAGCGTTCGGCGGGACTATGGCTACACCTTC
v_call: TRBV12-3/TRBV12-4; j_call: TRBJ1-1; clone_size: few; d_call: TRBD1; cdr3_aa: CASRSGGNTEAFF; cdr3_nt: TGTGCCAGCAGATCAGGGGGGAACACTGAAGCTTTCTTT
v_call: TRBV25-1; j_call: TRBJ1-1; clone_size: NA; d_call: NA; cdr3_aa: CASSPRGRLNTEAFF; cdr3_nt: TGTGCCAGCAGTCCCCGCGGGCGGTTGAACACTGAAGCTTTCTTT
v_call: TRBV28; j_call: TRBJ1-2; clone_size: NA; d_call: TRBD1; cdr3_aa: CASSIQGAGGGYTF; cdr3_nt: TGTGCCAGCAGTATTCAAGGCGCAGGGGGCGGCTACACCTTC
v_call: TRBV2; j_call: TRBJ2-1; clone_size: NA; d_call: TRBD2; cdr3_aa: CASTGLAGAEQFF; cdr3_nt: TGTGCCAGCACTGGACTAGCGGGGGCCGAGCAGTTCTTC
v_call: TRBV18; j_call: TRBJ2-5; clone_size: NA; d_call: NA; cdr3_aa: CASSPRRRAQETQYF; cdr3_nt: TGTGCCAGCTCACCAAGGAGGAGGGCCCAAGAGACCCAGTACTTC
v_call: TRBV18; j_call: TRBJ1-2; clone_size: NA; d_call: NA; cdr3_aa: CASSPRQEINYGYTF; cdr3_nt: TGTGCCAGCTCACCAAGGCAGGAAATTAACTATGGCTACACCTTC
v_call: TRBV6-5; j_call: TRBJ1-2; clone_size: NA; d_call: TRBD1; cdr3_aa: CAESTGGRGYTF; cdr3_nt: TGTGCCGAATCGACAGGGGGCCGTGGCTACACCTTC
v_call: TRBV19; j_call: TRBJ2-2; clone_size: NA; d_call: TRBD2; cdr3_aa: CASKRLAGSNTGELFF; cdr3_nt: TGTGCCAGTAAAAGGCTAGCGGGATCCAACACCGGGGAGCTGTTTTTT